This T cell receptor beta chain comes out of a study of cytomegalovirus exposure and HLA in healthy donors. Overall study findings and caveats: High sensitivity and specificity were reportedly achieved when the classifier diagnosed cytomegalovirus status. The productive fraction for most TCR beta V segments was about 87% or about 30% in an earlier analysis. Reportedly, TCR beta sequences accurately predicted HLA-A and HLA-B alleles in most subjects. Later analysis associated a missense DCLRE1C variant with TCR beta V- and J-gene trimming.

This CDR3 comprises 15 residues. Germline CDR1 and CDR2: MNHNS and SASEGT. V lost 5 bases and J 0 bases, leaving 11 bases between the germline ends. PCR was performed using 60 Vbeta and 13 Jbeta primers. Assay: immunoSEQ multiplex PCR; the TCRdb copy retains only in-frame clones and omits some. This sample carries approximately 120,000 clones, with 1% going to the ten biggest clones. A remark on this clone: The antigen is not known.

The V call is TRBV6-1, the J call TRBJ1-5; maybe TRBD1 (5 bases). Input material: PBMCs. The source is a man younger than 30 in good health and CMV-seronegative. CDR3 bases: TGTGCCAGCAGTACCCAGGGCAGTAGCAATCAGCCCCAGCATTTT. Translation: CASSTQGSSNQPQHF.